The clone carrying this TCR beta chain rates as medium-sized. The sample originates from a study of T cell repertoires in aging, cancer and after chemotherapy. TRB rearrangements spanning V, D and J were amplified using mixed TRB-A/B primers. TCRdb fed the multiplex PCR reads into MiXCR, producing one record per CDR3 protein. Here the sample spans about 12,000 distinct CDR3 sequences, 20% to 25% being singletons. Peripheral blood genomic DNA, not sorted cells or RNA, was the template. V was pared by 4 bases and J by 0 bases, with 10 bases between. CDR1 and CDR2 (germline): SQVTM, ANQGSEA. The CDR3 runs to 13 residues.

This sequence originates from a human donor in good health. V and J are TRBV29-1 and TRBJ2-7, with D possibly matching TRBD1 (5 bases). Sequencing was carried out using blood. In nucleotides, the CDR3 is TGCAGCGTTGCCGGCGACAGCTCCTACGAGCAGTACTTC. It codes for CSVAGDSSYEQYF.